This T cell receptor (beta chain) derives from a study of blood T cells in healthy people across ages. This clonotype was detected many times. A sample-barcoded 5' primer and a J-beta primer mix were used in a second PCR of roughly 7 to 11 cycles. TCRdb re-called the 5' RACE reads with MiXCR, one entry per CDR3 protein. This sample has approximately 810,000 distinct CDR3 sequences; 29% occur once, and the top ten carry about 18%. Germline-derived CDR1 and CDR2 are SGHRS and YFSETQ. CDR3 size: 15 residues. The ends were cut back, 2 bases at V and 0 bases at J, with 10 bases in the middle. This receptor was taken from a woman of 80 years or more in good health. The sequenced sample was blood. This sequence joins TRBV5-1 and TRBJ2-3; no clear D gene. CDR3 sequence (DNA): TGCGCCAGCAGCTTTGGACGTCCGAGCACAGATACGCAGTATTTT. It codes for CASSFGRPSTDTQYF.